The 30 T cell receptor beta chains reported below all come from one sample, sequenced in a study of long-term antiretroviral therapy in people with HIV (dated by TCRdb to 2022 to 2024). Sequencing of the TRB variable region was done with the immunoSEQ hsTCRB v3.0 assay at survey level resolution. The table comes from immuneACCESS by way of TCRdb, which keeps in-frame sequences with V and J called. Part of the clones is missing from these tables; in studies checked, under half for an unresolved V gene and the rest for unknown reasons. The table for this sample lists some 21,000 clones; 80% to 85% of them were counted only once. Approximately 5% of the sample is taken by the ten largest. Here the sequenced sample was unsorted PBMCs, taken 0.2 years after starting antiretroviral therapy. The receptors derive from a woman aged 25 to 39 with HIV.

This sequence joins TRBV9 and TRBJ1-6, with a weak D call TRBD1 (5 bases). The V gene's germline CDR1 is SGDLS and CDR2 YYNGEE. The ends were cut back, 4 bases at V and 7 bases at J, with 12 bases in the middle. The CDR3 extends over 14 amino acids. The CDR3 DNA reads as TGTGCCAGCAGCAGGGACGGACGGAATTCACCCCTCCACTTT. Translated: CASSRDGRNSPLHF.

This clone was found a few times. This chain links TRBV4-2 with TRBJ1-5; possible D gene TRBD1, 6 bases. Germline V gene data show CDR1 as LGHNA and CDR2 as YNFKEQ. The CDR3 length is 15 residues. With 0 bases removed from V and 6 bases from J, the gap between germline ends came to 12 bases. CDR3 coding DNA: TGTGCCAGCAGCCAAGAAGAGGGAGGGGGTCAGCCCCAGCATTTT. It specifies CASSQEEGGGQPQHF.

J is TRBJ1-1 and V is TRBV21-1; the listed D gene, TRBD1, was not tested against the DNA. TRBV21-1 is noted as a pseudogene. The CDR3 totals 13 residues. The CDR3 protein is CASRTGVGTEAFF. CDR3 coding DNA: TGTGCCAGCAGGACAGGGGTAGGCACTGAAGCTTTCTTT.

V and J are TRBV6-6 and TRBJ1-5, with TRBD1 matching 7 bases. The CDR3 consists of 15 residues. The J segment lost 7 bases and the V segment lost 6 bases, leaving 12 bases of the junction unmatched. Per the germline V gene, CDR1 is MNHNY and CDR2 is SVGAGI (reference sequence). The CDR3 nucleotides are TGTGCCAGCAGCGACTTACAAGGGGGCGCCCAGCCCCAGCATTTT. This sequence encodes CASSDLQGGAQPQHF.

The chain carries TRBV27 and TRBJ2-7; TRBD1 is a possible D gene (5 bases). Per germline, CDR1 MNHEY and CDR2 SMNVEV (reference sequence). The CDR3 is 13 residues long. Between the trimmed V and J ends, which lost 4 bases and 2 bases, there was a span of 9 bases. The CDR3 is CASSSQVAYEQYF. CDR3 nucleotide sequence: TGTGCCAGCAGTTCACAGGTTGCCTACGAGCAGTACTTC.

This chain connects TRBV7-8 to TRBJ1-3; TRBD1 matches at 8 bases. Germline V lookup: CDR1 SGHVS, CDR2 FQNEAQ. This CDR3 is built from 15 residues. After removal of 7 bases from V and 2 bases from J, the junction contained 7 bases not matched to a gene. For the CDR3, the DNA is TGTGCCAGCACCCCGGACAGGGTAGCTGGAAACACCATATATTTT. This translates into CASTPDRVAGNTIYF.

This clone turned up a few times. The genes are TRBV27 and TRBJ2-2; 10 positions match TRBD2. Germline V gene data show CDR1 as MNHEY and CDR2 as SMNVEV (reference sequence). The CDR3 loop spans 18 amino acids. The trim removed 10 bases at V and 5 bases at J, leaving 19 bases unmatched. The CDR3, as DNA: TGTGCCACCACAAGCCCAACTAGCGGGGTCGCTGGGACCGGGGAGCTGTTTTTT. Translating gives CATTSPTSGVAGTGELFF.

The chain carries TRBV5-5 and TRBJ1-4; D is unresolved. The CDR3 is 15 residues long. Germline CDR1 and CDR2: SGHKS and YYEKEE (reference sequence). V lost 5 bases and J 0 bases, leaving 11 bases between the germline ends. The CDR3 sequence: CASSINPATNEKLFF. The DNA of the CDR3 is TGTGCCAGCAGTATCAACCCTGCAACTAATGAAAAACTGTTTTTT.

In DNA, the CDR3 is TGTGCCAGCAGCCTCGGACAGGGGACTGAAGCTTTCTTT. This translates into CASSLGQGTEAFF. The V call is TRBV11-3, the J call TRBJ1-1, with 9 bases lining up with TRBD1. This CDR3 has 13 amino acids. V shed 5 bases and J 5 bases; nucleotides not matched to a gene: 3. Germline CDR1 and CDR2: SGHNT and YENEEA.

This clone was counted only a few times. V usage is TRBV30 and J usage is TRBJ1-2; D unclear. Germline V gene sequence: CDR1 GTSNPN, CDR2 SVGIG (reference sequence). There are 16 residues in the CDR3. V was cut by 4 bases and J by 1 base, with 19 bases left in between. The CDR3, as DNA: TGTGCCTGGACCGTAGATCGGTTGGGAAATAACTATGGCTACACCTTC. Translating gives CAWTVDRLGNNYGYTF.

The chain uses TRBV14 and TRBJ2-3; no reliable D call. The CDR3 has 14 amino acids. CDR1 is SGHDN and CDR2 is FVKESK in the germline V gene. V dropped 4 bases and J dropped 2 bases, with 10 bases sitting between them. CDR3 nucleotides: TGTGCCAGCAGCCGGTCCCAGTTCACAGATACGCAGTATTTT. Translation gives CASSRSQFTDTQYF.

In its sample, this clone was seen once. This CDR3 is CASSLGGGVRQPQHF. The CDR3 coding sequence is TGTGCCAGCAGCTTAGGAGGGGGCGTCCGTCAGCCCCAGCATTTT. The chain combines TRBV13 with TRBJ1-5; 7 nucleotides align to TRBD1. Germline V gives CDR1 PRHDT, CDR2 FYEKMQ (reference sequence). V dropped 0 bases and J dropped 6; count of bases not matched to a gene: 5. This CDR3 region has 15 residues.

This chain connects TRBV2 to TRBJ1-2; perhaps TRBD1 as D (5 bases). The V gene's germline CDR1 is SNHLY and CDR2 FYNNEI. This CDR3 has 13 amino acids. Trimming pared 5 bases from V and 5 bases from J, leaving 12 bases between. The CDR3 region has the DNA TGTGCCAGCAGTCCGGACAAGGAATATGGCTACACCTTC. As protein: CASSPDKEYGYTF.

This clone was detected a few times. CDR3 protein: CASRDTLAGGAHEQYV. The CDR3 DNA is TGTGCCAGCAGGGACACCCTAGCGGGGGGTGCCCACGAGCAGTACGTC. The chain combines TRBV2 with TRBJ2-7; TRBD2 agrees at 11 bases. This CDR3 is 16 amino acids long. Germline-derived CDR1 and CDR2 are SNHLY and FYNNEI. V shed 6 bases and J 5 bases; nucleotides not matched to a gene: 12.

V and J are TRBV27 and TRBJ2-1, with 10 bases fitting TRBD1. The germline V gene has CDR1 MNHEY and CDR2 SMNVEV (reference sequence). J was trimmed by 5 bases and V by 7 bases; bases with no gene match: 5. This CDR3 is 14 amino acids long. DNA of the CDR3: TGTGCCAGCACCTTGGACAGGGGGAACAATGAGCAGTTCTTC. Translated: CASTLDRGNNEQFF.

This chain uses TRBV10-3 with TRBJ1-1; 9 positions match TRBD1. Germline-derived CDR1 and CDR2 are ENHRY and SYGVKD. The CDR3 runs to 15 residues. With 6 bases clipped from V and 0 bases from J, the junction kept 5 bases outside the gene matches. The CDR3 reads CAIRGQGSMNTEAFF. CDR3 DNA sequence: TGTGCCATCAGGGGACAGGGCAGTATGAACACTGAAGCTTTCTTT.

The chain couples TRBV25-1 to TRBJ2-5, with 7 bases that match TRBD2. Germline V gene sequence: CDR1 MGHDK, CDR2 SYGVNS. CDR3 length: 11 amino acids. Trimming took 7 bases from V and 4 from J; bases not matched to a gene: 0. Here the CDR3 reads CASTGGETQYF. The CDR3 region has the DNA TGTGCCAGCACGGGGGGAGAGACCCAGTACTTC.

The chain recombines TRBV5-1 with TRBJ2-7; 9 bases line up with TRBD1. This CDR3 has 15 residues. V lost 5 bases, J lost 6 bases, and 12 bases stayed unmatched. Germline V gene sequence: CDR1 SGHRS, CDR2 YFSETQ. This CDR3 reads CASRPTGTGSGEQYF. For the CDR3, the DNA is TGCGCCAGCAGACCCACCGGGACAGGGTCGGGCGAGCAGTACTTC.

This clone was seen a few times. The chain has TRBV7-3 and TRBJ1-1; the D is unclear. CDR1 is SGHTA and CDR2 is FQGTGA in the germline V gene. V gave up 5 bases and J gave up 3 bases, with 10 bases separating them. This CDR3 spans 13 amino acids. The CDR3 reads CASSHRHDTEAFF. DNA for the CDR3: TGTGCCAGCAGCCACCGACATGACACTGAAGCTTTCTTT. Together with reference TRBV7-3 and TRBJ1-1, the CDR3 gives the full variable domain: GAGVSQTPSNKVTEKGKYVELRCDPISGHTALYWYRQSLGQGPEFLIYFQGTGAADDSGLPNDRFFAVRPEGSVSTLKIQRTERGDSAVYLCASSHRHDTEAFFGQGTRLTVV.

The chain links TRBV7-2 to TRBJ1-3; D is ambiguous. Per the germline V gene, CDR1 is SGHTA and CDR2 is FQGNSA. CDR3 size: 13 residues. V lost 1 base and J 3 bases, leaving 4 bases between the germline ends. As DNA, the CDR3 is TGTGCCAGCAGCTTAGACAGTGGAAACACCATATATTTT. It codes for CASSLDSGNTIYF.

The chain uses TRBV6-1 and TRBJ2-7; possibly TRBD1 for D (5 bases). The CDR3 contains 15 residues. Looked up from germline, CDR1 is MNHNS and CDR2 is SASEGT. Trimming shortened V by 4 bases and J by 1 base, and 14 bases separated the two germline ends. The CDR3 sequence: CASSVTWTPSYEQYF. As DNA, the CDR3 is TGTGCCAGCAGTGTGACGTGGACACCATCCTACGAGCAGTACTTC.

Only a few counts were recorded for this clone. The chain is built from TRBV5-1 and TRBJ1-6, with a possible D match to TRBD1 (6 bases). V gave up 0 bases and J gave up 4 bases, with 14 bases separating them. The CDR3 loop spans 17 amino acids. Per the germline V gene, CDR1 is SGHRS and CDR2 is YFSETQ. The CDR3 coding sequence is TGCGCCAGCAGCTTGGGCTTGCAGGGGTCATATAATTCACCCCTCCACTTT. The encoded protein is CASSLGLQGSYNSPLHF.

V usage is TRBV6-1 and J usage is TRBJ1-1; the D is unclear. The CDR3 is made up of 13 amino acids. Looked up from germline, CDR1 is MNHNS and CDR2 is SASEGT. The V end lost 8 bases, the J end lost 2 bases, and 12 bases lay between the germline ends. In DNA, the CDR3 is TGTGCCAGCCCCCTAGCCTCTAACACTGAAGCTTTCTTT. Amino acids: CASPLASNTEAFF.

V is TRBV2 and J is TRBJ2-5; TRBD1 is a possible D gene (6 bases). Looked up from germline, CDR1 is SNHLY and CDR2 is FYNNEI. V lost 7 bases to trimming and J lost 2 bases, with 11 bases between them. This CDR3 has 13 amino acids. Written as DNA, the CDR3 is TGTGCCAGCAAAATAACAGGGCAAGAGACCCAGTACTTC. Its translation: CASKITGQETQYF.

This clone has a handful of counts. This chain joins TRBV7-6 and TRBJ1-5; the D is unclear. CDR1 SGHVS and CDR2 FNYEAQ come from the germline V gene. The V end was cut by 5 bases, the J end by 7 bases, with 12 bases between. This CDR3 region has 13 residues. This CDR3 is CASSATEAQPQHF. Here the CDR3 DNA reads TGTGCCAGCAGCGCCACCGAGGCGCAGCCCCAGCATTTT.

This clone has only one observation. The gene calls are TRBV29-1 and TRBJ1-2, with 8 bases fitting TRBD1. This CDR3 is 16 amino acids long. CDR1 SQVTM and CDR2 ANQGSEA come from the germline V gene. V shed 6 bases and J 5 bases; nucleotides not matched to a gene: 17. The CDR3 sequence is CSVPPGTGAHYYGYTF. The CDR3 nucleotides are TGCAGCGTCCCTCCTGGGACAGGCGCCCATTATTATGGCTACACCTTC.

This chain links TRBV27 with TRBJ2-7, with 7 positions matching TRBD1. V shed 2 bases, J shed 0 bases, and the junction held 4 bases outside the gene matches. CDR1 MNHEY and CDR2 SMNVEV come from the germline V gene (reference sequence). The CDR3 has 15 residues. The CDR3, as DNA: TGTGCCAGCAGTTTACCGGGACAGAGCTCCTACGAGCAGTACGTC. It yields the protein CASSLPGQSSYEQYV.

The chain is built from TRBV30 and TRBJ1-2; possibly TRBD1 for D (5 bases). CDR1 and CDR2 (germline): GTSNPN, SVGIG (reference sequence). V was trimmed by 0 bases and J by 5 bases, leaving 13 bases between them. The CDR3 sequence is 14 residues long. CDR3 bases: TGTGCCTGGAGTGTAACACTTGGGGCGTATGGCTACACCTTC. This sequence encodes CAWSVTLGAYGYTF. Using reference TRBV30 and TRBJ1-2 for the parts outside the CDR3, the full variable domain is SQTIHQWPATLVQPVGSPLSLECTVEGTSNPNLYWYRQAAGRGLQLLFYSVGIGQISSEVPQNLSASRPQDRQFILSSKKLLLSDSGFYLCAWSVTLGAYGYTFGSGTRLTVV.

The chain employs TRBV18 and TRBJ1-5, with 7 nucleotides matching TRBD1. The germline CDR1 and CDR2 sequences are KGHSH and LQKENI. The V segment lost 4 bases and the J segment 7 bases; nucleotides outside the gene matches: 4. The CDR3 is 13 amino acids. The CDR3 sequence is CASSLTGTQPQHF. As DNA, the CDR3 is TGTGCCAGCTCACTGACAGGGACCCAGCCCCAGCATTTT.

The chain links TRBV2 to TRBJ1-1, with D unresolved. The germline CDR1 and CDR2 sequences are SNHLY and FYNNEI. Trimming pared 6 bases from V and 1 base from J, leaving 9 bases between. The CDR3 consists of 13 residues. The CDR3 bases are TGTGCCAGCAGCCGGACGGGGAACACTGAAGCTTTCTTT. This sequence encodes CASSRTGNTEAFF.